A selection of T cell receptor beta chains follows, all from one sample in a study of radiotherapy plus CTLA-4 blockade in lung cancer. Clones were read by immunoSEQ multiplex PCR, and TCRdb kept only the in-frame ones, dropping some. The sample includes about 59,000 clones, about 70% of them seen just once. Sample: peripheral blood, taken from a patient treated with radiotherapy plus ipilimumab. The receptor set was obtained from a human donor with non-small cell lung cancer whose response to radiotherapy plus ipilimumab could not be evaluated. The CDR3 runs from the conserved cysteine through the conserved F or W. The D gene is left open where the match is weak.

TRBV28	TRBJ2-7	TRBD2	CASRQRREFTYEQYF
TRBV6-1	TRBJ2-7	TRBD1	CASTTGQGGYEQYF
TRBV7-2	TRBJ1-6	TRBD1	CASSSSGQGNSPLHF
TRBV18	TRBJ2-5	.	CASSPPGRGRETQYF
TRBV29-1	TRBJ1-2	TRBD1	CSVEDPQQGADGYTF
TRBV27	TRBJ2-3	TRBD2	CASSSSSGPTDTQYF
TRBV9	TRBJ1-2	TRBD1	CASSFRDRADYGYTF
TRBV11-2	TRBJ2-3	.	CASITGLTTDTQYF
TRBV5-1	TRBJ2-1	TRBD2	CASSLGLAGAASYNEQFF
TRBV7-3	TRBJ1-1	TRBD1	CASSLRLAQGQQNTEAFF
TRBV4-3	TRBJ1-3	.	CASSHPGVGRYSGNTIYF
TRBV30	TRBJ1-3	.	CAWTTDSRSGNTIYF
TRBV7-8	TRBJ1-5	.	CASSLTTGGNQPQHF
TRBV7-9	TRBJ2-2	.	CASSFDGVYTGELFF
TRBV25-1	TRBJ1-1	.	CASSTGLPNTEAFF
TRBV27	TRBJ2-1	.	CASSLSSGSSYNEQFF
TRBV21-1	TRBJ2-7	.	CASSKEALAGLSYEQYF
TRBV2	TRBJ1-1	TRBD1	CASSKGQGRTEAFF
TRBV7-2	TRBJ2-7	TRBD1	CASSLDRVGEQYF
TRBV18	TRBJ1-1	.	CASSPPGRNTEAFF
TRBV7-9	TRBJ1-1	.	CASSHLRWGVGTEAFF
TRBV5-8	.	.	CGCRSAGELFF
TRBV28	TRBJ1-5	.	CASSLGRRGYSNQPQHF
TRBV7-8	TRBJ2-7	.	CASGPGLEQYF
TRBV27	TRBJ2-7	.	CASSFSTGHRGYEQYF
TRBV5-4	TRBJ2-1	.	CASSFGAGAYDEQFF
TRBV11-3	TRBJ2-1	.	CASSLGIQGRYNEQFF
TRBV5-4	TRBJ2-5	.	CASNTGILQETQYF
TRBV6-5	TRBJ1-5	TRBD1	CASSYRGTDQPQHF
TRBV11-2	TRBJ1-2	.	CASSLGSRGDYGYTF
TRBV4-1	TRBJ1-2	.	CASSQELFRGNYGYTF
TRBV2	TRBJ2-6	.	CASSASRAGANVLTF
TRBV6-1	TRBJ2-7	TRBD2	CASRRREEQYF
TRBV4-2	TRBJ2-7	.	CVSSQGGDEQYF
TRBV10-1	TRBJ1-6	.	CASSEMTQGDNSPLHF
TRBV19	TRBJ2-7	TRBD1	CATSGQGSYEQYF
TRBV6-1	TRBJ2-1	.	CASSEEVGGCPRNEQFF
TRBV2	TRBJ1-5	.	CASSEGLSQPQHF
TRBV18	TRBJ2-5	.	CASSPLGGTSFQETQYF
TRBV6-4	TRBJ1-4	.	CAEGGRGEKLFF
TRBV5-5	TRBJ2-6	.	CASSLRGTGANVLTF
TRBV30	TRBJ1-4	TRBD1	CAGRTGWRTNEKLFF